The clone carrying this TCR beta chain has only a few counts. The data were taken from a study of pediatric ulcerative colitis. Data came from immunoSEQ multiplex PCR; TCRdb stores just in-frame clones and leaves some out. The sample includes 20,000 or so clones, about two thirds of them seen just once. Deletions cut 5 bases from V and 5 bases from J, with 7 bases between. Germline lookup yields CDR1 SGHRS and CDR2 YFSETQ. The CDR3 is 11 amino acids. The rectum was sampled with one to two pinch biopsies at colonoscopy. The sample consisted of gut tissue. The genes are TRBV5-1 and TRBJ1-2; D unresolved. The TCR originated in a boy younger than 18 with severe ulcerative colitis. The CDR3: CASRRDYGYTF. The CDR3 bases are TGCGCCAGCAGAAGGGATTATGGCTACACCTTC.